This TCR beta chain was documented in a study of T cells in Graves' hyperthyroidism and ophthalmopathy. The study, taken as a whole, reports: Model-based prediction identified ophthalmopathy a median 6.5 months prior to its onset. Most expanded thyroid clonotypes above 0.001 recurred in blood. Classification by a 13 V-J model distinguished ophthalmopathy from stable hyperthyroidism.

Amplified TCR beta CDR3 regions came from RNA transcripts. Carried out on the TCR CDR3, a first-round RT-PCR used the HTBI primer set. TCRdb re-derived calls from the multiplex PCR reads in MiXCR, one entry per CDR3 protein. The table includes hundreds of thousands of distinct CDR3 sequences, 38% detected once. The table lists this clonotype with many counts. Its antigen is still unknown. The CDR3 runs to 12 residues. V lost 2 bases to trimming and J lost 9 bases, with 8 bases between them. Germline loops: CDR1 SGDLS, CDR2 YYNGEE. The J gene is TRBJ2-2, the V gene TRBV9; D is unresolved. Sequences were obtained from blood. This receptor was obtained from a man between 18 and 29 years old with Graves' hyperthyroidism. The CDR3 nucleotides read TGTGCCAGCAGCGTCCCTGGACGGGAGCTGTTTTTT. It specifies CASSVPGRELFF. Full variable domain (missing parts from reference TRBV9 and TRBJ2-2): DSGVTQTPKHLITATGQRVTLRCSPRSGDLSVYWYQQSLDQGLQFLIQYYNGEERAKGNILERFSAQQFPDLHSELNLSSLELGDSALYFCASSVPGRELFFGEGSRLTVL.